A single sample gave rise to the 24 T cell receptor beta chains below, sequenced in a study of blood T cells in healthy people across ages. A second about 7 to 12 cycle PCR used barcoded and J-beta primers. Via MiXCR, TCRdb re-called the 5' RACE reads, giving one row per CDR3 protein. The repertoire consists of around 1.5 million distinct CDR3 sequences, with 42% occurring once and the leading ten covering 7% to 9.5%. The material sequenced was blood. These TCRs come from a woman under 30 in good health.

The chain carries TRBV27 and TRBJ2-5; the match to TRBD2 covers 7 bases. This CDR3 contains 14 residues. Trimming took 7 bases from V and 0 from J; bases not matched to a gene: 5. Looked up from germline, CDR1 is MNHEY and CDR2 is SMNVEV (reference sequence). The CDR3 region is CASKGSGYQETQYF. The DNA for the CDR3 is TGTGCCAGCAAGGGTAGCGGGTACCAAGAGACCCAGTACTTC.

The V call is TRBV11-2, the J call TRBJ1-1; maybe TRBD1 (5 bases). The CDR3 is made up of 12 amino acids. Trimming shortened V by 7 bases and J by 7 bases, and 13 bases separated the two germline ends. Germline CDR1 and CDR2: SGHAT and FQNNGV. The CDR3 region is CASTQRGYEAFF. CDR3 DNA sequence: TGTGCCAGCACCCAGAGGGGATATGAAGCTTTCTTT.

The chain uses TRBV29-1 and TRBJ2-7; D not resolved. This CDR3 contains 13 residues. The V gene's germline CDR1 is SQVTM and CDR2 ANQGSEA. The germline V and J ends were trimmed by 2 bases and 0 bases, with 8 bases remaining between them. CDR3 region: CSVESGFSYEQYF. Here the CDR3 DNA reads TGCAGCGTTGAATCTGGTTTCTCCTACGAGCAGTACTTC.

With respect to this clonotype: Sequence at one end of the junction differs from germline and may be a read error. V is TRBV20-1 and J is TRBJ2-3; 11 bases map to TRBD2. Germline V CDR1 and CDR2: DFQATT, SNEGSKA (reference sequence). This CDR3 has 14 amino acids. The CDR3 sequence: CSASGLAGTDMQYF. The CDR3, as DNA: TGCAGTGCTAGCGGACTAGCGGGCACAGATATGCAGTATTTT.

The chain joins TRBV6-5 to TRBJ1-2; 7 nucleotides match TRBD1. Per germline, CDR1 MNHEY and CDR2 SVGAGI. The CDR3 runs 16 residues. J lost 5 bases, V lost 5 bases, and 14 bases had no gene match. CDR3 sequence reads: CASSPLLDRNRYGYTF. The CDR3 bases are TGTGCCAGCAGTCCGCTTCTGGACAGGAATCGTTATGGCTACACCTTC.

This clonotype was seen only once. The chain couples TRBV6-1 to TRBJ2-1, with TRBD2 identical over 7 bases. Per germline, CDR1 MNHNS and CDR2 SASEGT. The CDR3 totals 15 residues. V lost 6 bases, J lost 10 bases, and 15 bases stayed unmatched. DNA of the CDR3: TGTGCCAGCAGCGCCCGGGACGGGGGGACTAACGAGCAGTTCTTC. Translated: CASSARDGGTNEQFF.

This clonotype has a handful of counts. The gene calls are TRBV20-1 and TRBJ2-1; TRBD2 agrees at 9 bases. Looked up from germline, CDR1 is DFQATT and CDR2 is SNEGSKA (reference sequence). The CDR3 extends over 15 amino acids. V lost 6 bases, J lost 5 bases, and 11 bases stayed unmatched. CDR3 nucleotides: TGCAGTGCGGCCCGTGGTAGCGGGGGAGACAATGAGCAGTTCTTC. This gives the protein CSAARGSGGDNEQFF.

The rearrangement uses TRBV10-1 and TRBJ1-2, with 7 positions matching TRBD1. The CDR3 has 16 residues. The germline V gene encodes CDR1 WNHNN and CDR2 SYGVQD (reference sequence). The CDR3 DNA reads TGCGCTCCTTTACCCGACAGGGAGGAAACTTTAGGTGGCTACACCTTC. Translated: CAPLPDREETLGGYTF.

The gene calls are TRBV3-1 and TRBJ2-2; TRBD2 matches at 11 bases. V was clipped by 3 bases and J by 4 bases; unmatched bases: 10. Germline values: CDR1 LGHDT, CDR2 YNNKEL (reference sequence). This CDR3 has 18 residues. CDR3 DNA: TGTGCCAGCAGCCAGGGACTAGCGGCTACCCCGGTCACCGGGGAGCTGTTTTTT. Protein sequence: CASSQGLAATPVTGELFF.

The chain recombines TRBV3-1 with TRBJ2-5; 9 nucleotides line up with TRBD2. V was clipped by 4 bases and J by 11 bases; unmatched bases: 23. Germline CDR1 LGHDT, CDR2 YNNKEL (reference sequence). The CDR3 totals 18 residues. The CDR3 region has the DNA TGTGCCAGCAGCCTTATAGCCTCCAGCGGGAGGAACAACAATGAGCAGTACTTC. Residues: CASSLIASSGRNNNEQYF.

V and J are TRBV25-1 and TRBJ1-1, with D perhaps matching TRBD1 (5 bases). Germline CDR1 and CDR2: MGHDK and SYGVNS. V lost 4 bases and J lost 2, with 17 bases in between. CDR3 length: 16 amino acids. CDR3 protein: CASSGLSRTSNTEAFF. The CDR3 DNA reads TGTGCCAGCAGTGGGCTCAGCAGGACATCAAACACTGAAGCTTTCTTT.

V and J are TRBV12-3 or TRBV12-4 and TRBJ2-3, with D perhaps matching TRBD1 or TRBD2 (6 bases each). Deletions cut 8 bases from V and 7 bases from J, with 22 bases between. The CDR3 runs to 15 residues. The chain's CDR3 is CASFPRGSEGNTQYF. The CDR3 DNA sequence: TGTGCCAGCTTCCCGAGGGGGTCGGAGGGAAATACGCAGTATTTT.

Notes on this clonotype: The junction departs from germline at one end; a sequencing error may be responsible. The chain combines TRBV24-1 with TRBJ2-6; perhaps TRBD1 as D (6 bases). This CDR3 is built from 17 residues. Germline CDR1 and CDR2: KGHDR and SFDVKD. The CDR3: CATKSDSSNSEANVLTF. The CDR3, as DNA: TGTGCCACCAAGTCGGACAGTTCAAACTCTGAGGCCAACGTCCTGACTTTC.

This sequence joins TRBV13 and TRBJ2-1, with D unresolved. The V gene's germline CDR1 is PRHDT and CDR2 FYEKMQ (reference sequence). This CDR3 has 13 residues. Deletions cut 0 bases from V and 12 bases from J, with 12 bases between. Here the CDR3 reads CASSLGQSFLQFF. CDR3 in DNA: TGTGCCAGCAGCTTAGGCCAGTCATTCTTGCAGTTCTTC.

This clonotype was seen a handful of times. This rearrangement joins TRBV6-6 to TRBJ1-2; the match to TRBD1 covers 7 bases. Germline CDR1 is MNHNY and CDR2 is SVGAGI (reference sequence). This CDR3 has 14 residues. Trimming cost V 2 bases and J 8 bases; bases outside gene matches: 8. Here the CDR3 DNA reads TGTGCCAGCAGTTACGTACAACAGGGGCTGGGCTACACCTTC. Residues: CASSYVQQGLGYTF.

This sequence joins TRBV4-1 and TRBJ1-2; D gene uncertain. V was shortened by 1 base and J by 3 bases, with 12 bases between the two germline ends. Germline-derived CDR1 and CDR2 are MGHRA and YSYEKL. The CDR3 runs 15 residues. CDR3 sequence reads: CASSQVSSVYYGYTF. The CDR3 DNA reads as TGCGCCAGCAGCCAAGTTTCATCAGTTTACTATGGCTACACCTTC.

The chain employs TRBV27 and TRBJ1-5; D not certain. The CDR3 runs 15 residues. V was trimmed by 1 base and J by 2 bases, leaving 9 bases between them. The V gene's germline CDR1 is MNHEY and CDR2 SMNVEV (reference sequence). The CDR3 is CASSLWPGRNQPQHF. DNA for the CDR3: TGTGCCAGCAGTTTATGGCCCGGACGCAATCAGCCCCAGCATTTT.

This chain joins TRBV11-2 and TRBJ2-3; D unclear. The CDR3 has 16 residues. Trimming left V 0 bases short and J 5 bases short, with 15 bases between. Germline V gives CDR1 SGHAT, CDR2 FQNNGV. The CDR3: CASSLDDVLVKDTQYF. As DNA, the CDR3 is TGTGCCAGCAGCTTAGATGATGTCCTCGTAAAAGATACGCAGTATTTT.

The sample holds many counts of this clonotype. CDR3 coding DNA: TGCAGCGTTACAACCCGGGACAGGTCTACCTACGAGCAGTACTTC. It is translated as CSVTTRDRSTYEQYF. This chain uses TRBV29-1 with TRBJ2-7, with 8 positions matching TRBD1. After removal of 5 bases from V and 2 bases from J, the junction contained 11 bases not matched to a gene. This CDR3 spans 15 amino acids. Germline values: CDR1 SQVTM, CDR2 ANQGSEA.

This clonotype was detected only a few times. V and J are TRBV14 and TRBJ2-3, with D perhaps matching TRBD2 (5 bases). V lost 2 bases to trimming and J lost 6 bases, with 6 bases between them. This CDR3 comprises 12 residues. Germline V gives CDR1 SGHDN, CDR2 FVKESK. This CDR3 reads CASSQTSDTQYF. CDR3 DNA sequence: TGTGCCAGCAGCCAAACTAGTGATACGCAGTATTTT.

The chain has TRBV6-5 and TRBJ1-2; D is uncertain. The length of the CDR3 is 13 residues. Deletions cut 0 bases from V and 8 bases from J, with 10 bases between. CDR1 and CDR2 from the germline V gene are MNHEY and SVGAGI. The CDR3 sequence: CASSYSGRNGYTF. CDR3 sequence (DNA): TGTGCCAGCAGTTACTCAGGCAGAAACGGCTACACCTTC.

The chain recombines TRBV15 with TRBJ2-3; 9 bases line up with TRBD2. After removal of 1 base from V and 1 base from J, the junction contained 0 bases not matched to a gene. Germline assignment: CDR1 LNHNV and CDR2 YYDKDF (reference sequence). The CDR3 totals 15 residues. The DNA for the CDR3 is TGTGCCACCAGCAGAGGACTAGCGGGCACAGATACGCAGTATTTT. Its translation is CATSRGLAGTDTQYF. Combining the CDR3 with reference TRBV15 and TRBJ2-3 gives the whole variable domain DAMVIQNPRYQVTQFGKPVTLSCSQTLNHNVMYWYQQKSSQAPKLLFHYYDKDFNNEADTPDNFQSRRPNTSFCFLDIRSPGLGDTAMYLCATSRGLAGTDTQYFGPGTRLTVL.

This chain uses TRBV7-2 with TRBJ2-7; D might be TRBD2 (5 bases). Germline V CDR1 and CDR2: SGHTA, FQGNSA. Trimming took off 3 bases at V and 2 bases at J, with 14 bases between the two ends. This CDR3 region has 15 residues. The CDR3 reads CASSLAAGTAYEQYF. In DNA form, the CDR3 reads TGTGCCAGCAGCTTGGCGGCGGGTACCGCCTACGAGCAGTACTTC.

The rearrangement uses TRBV12-3 or TRBV12-4 and TRBJ1-4; 9 bases are shared with TRBD1. The trim removed 5 bases at V and 5 bases at J, leaving 3 bases unmatched. The CDR3 runs to 14 residues. In DNA, the CDR3 is TGTGCCAGCAGTGACAGGGGGAGAAATGAAAAACTGTTTTTT. It encodes CASSDRGRNEKLFF.